Listed below are T cell receptor beta chains from one sample, sequenced in a study of blood T cell repertoires in COVID-19. Clones were sequenced by immunoSEQ multiplex PCR, and TCRdb holds only the in-frame ones, with some missing. In the table there are fewer than 250,000 clones, around 83% of which are singletons. The specimen was peripheral blood. All receptors come from a woman aged 45-59 years with acute or convalescent COVID-19. The CDR3 runs from the conserved cysteine through the conserved F or W. The D gene is left open where the match is weak. Only part of the rows carry a size: once, few, many, or a class if the clone is expanded.

length: 16; D: -; J: TRBJ2-1; V: TRBV9; size: -; CDR3: CASSVAPIGSGNEQFF; DNA: TGTGCCAGCAGCGTAGCCCCTATCGGGAGCGGTAATGAGCAGTTCTTC
length: 15; D: TRBD1; J: TRBJ2-2; V: TRBV2; size: -; CDR3: CASGWGTENTGELFF; DNA: TGTGCCAGCGGGTGGGGGACAGAGAACACCGGGGAGCTGTTTTTT
length: 15; D: -; J: TRBJ1-4; V: TRBV19; size: -; CDR3: CASSILGRENEKLFF; DNA: TGTGCCAGTAGTATACTGGGCAGGGAAAACGAAAAACTGTTTTTT
length: 16; D: TRBD1; J: TRBJ1-4; V: TRBV5-4; size: -; CDR3: CASSPGQGSTNEKLFF; DNA: TGTGCCAGCAGCCCGGGACAGGGTTCAACTAATGAAAAACTGTTTTTT
length: 13; D: -; J: TRBJ1-1; V: TRBV28; size: -; CDR3: CATLRGGDTEAFF; DNA: TGTGCCACCTTACGGGGGGGCGACACTGAAGCTTTCTTT
length: 14; D: TRBD1; J: TRBJ2-3; V: TRBV3-1/TRBV3-2; size: -; CDR3: CASSRQGIGDTQYF; DNA: TGTGCCAGCAGCCGACAGGGAATTGGCGATACGCAGTATTTT
length: 17; D: -; J: TRBJ1-2; V: TRBV24-1; size: -; CDR3: CATSDSDRPGFNYGYTF; DNA: TGTGCCACCAGTGATTCTGACAGACCCGGTTTTAACTATGGCTACACCTTC
length: 13; D: -; J: TRBJ2-5; V: TRBV2; size: -; CDR3: CASSEASWETQYF; DNA: TGTGCCAGCAGTGAAGCTAGTTGGGAGACCCAGTACTTC
length: 13; D: TRBD2; J: TRBJ2-7; V: TRBV4-1; size: once; CDR3: CASSPSAGDEQYF; DNA: TGCGCCAGCAGCCCCTCGGCGGGGGACGAGCAGTACTTC
length: 13; D: -; J: TRBJ2-7; V: TRBV11-3; size: -; CDR3: CASSTDFPGVQYF; DNA: TGTGCCAGCAGCACTGACTTCCCGGGGGTGCAGTACTTC
length: 17; D: -; J: TRBJ2-4; V: TRBV29-1; size: -; CDR3: CSPRGKQGWAPQNIQYF; DNA: TGCAGCCCCCGGGGTAAACAGGGATGGGCCCCCCAAAACATTCAGTACTTC
length: 14; D: -; J: TRBJ1-1; V: TRBV7-2; size: -; CDR3: CASRPPRTNTEAFF; DNA: TGTGCCAGCAGACCTCCCAGAACGAACACTGAAGCTTTCTTT
length: 18; D: TRBD2; J: TRBJ2-1; V: TRBV4-2; size: -; CDR3: CASSQDPLLAGGDYEQFF; DNA: TGTGCCAGCAGCCAAGACCCCCTCCTAGCGGGGGGCGACTATGAGCAGTTCTTC
length: 15; D: -; J: TRBJ1-6; V: TRBV7-9; size: -; CDR3: CASSSGGGDNSPLHF; DNA: TGTGCCAGCAGCTCAGGCGGAGGTGATAATTCACCCCTCCACTTT
length: 15; D: -; J: TRBJ1-2; V: TRBV5-4; size: -; CDR3: CASSLGAGGKNGYTF; DNA: TGTGCCAGCAGCTTGGGTGCTGGGGGGAAGAATGGCTACACCTTC
length: 21; D: -; J: TRBJ1-6; V: TRBV4-1; size: -; CDR3: CASSQDLARRSKSSYNSPLHF; DNA: TGCGCCAGCAGCCAAGATCTAGCGCGGCGTTCAAAGAGCTCCTATAATTCACCCCTCCACTTT
length: 11; D: -; J: TRBJ2-7; V: TRBV11-2; size: -; CDR3: CASSLSLEQYF; DNA: TGTGCCAGCAGCTTATCCCTCGAGCAGTACTTC
length: 13; D: -; J: TRBJ2-3; V: TRBV12-3/TRBV12-4; size: -; CDR3: CASSLRSTDTQYF; DNA: TGTGCCAGCAGTCTGAGAAGCACAGATACGCAGTATTTT
length: 16; D: TRBD1; J: TRBJ2-7; V: TRBV28; size: few; CDR3: CASSTEDRASSYEQYF; DNA: TGTGCCAGCAGCACCGAAGACAGGGCGAGCTCCTACGAGCAGTACTTC
length: 18; D: TRBD1; J: TRBJ1-6; V: TRBV28; size: -; CDR3: CASNRPGQSIDDNSPLHF; DNA: TGTGCCAGCAACCGACCGGGACAGAGCATCGATGATAATTCACCCCTCCACTTT
length: 16; D: TRBD2; J: TRBJ2-1; V: TRBV10-2; size: -; CDR3: CASSEPGTSGYNEQFF; DNA: TGCGCCAGCAGTGAGCCCGGGACTAGCGGATACAATGAGCAGTTCTTC
length: 11; D: -; J: TRBJ2-3; V: TRBV11-2; size: -; CDR3: CASSSADTQYF; DNA: TGTGCCAGCAGCTCCGCGGATACGCAGTATTTT
length: 12; D: TRBD1; J: TRBJ1-1; V: TRBV6-5; size: -; CDR3: CASTIQGGEAFF; DNA: TGTGCCAGCACCATCCAGGGGGGCGAGGCTTTCTTT
length: 13; D: -; J: TRBJ1-2; V: TRBV2; size: -; CDR3: CASSEGQNYGYTF; DNA: TGTGCCAGCAGTGAAGGGCAGAATTATGGCTACACCTTC
length: 14; D: -; J: TRBJ2-1; V: TRBV5-1; size: -; CDR3: CASSPGDSWNEQFF; DNA: TGCGCCAGCAGCCCTGGGGACTCCTGGAATGAGCAGTTCTTC
length: 16; D: TRBD1; J: TRBJ2-1; V: TRBV11-3; size: -; CDR3: CASRGGQESSYNEQFF; DNA: TGTGCCAGCAGGGGGGGACAGGAGAGCTCCTACAATGAGCAGTTCTTC
length: 15; D: TRBD1; J: TRBJ2-1; V: TRBV24-1; size: -; CDR3: CATSLTGGDANEQFF; DNA: TGTGCCACCAGTTTGACAGGGGGCGATGCCAATGAGCAGTTCTTC
length: 16; D: -; J: TRBJ2-3; V: TRBV9; size: -; CDR3: CASSVGRSDGTDTQYF; DNA: TGTGCCAGCAGCGTAGGGCGGAGCGACGGCACAGATACGCAGTATTTT
length: 13; D: -; J: TRBJ2-2; V: TRBV10-3; size: -; CDR3: CAIRQGATGELFF; DNA: TGTGCCATCAGGCAGGGTGCGACCGGGGAGCTGTTTTTT
length: 14; D: -; J: TRBJ1-6; V: TRBV27; size: -; CDR3: CASSRTVYNSPLHF; DNA: TGTGCCAGCAGTCGCACGGTTTATAATTCACCCCTCCACTTT
length: 14; D: TRBD1; J: TRBJ2-2; V: TRBV2; size: few; CDR3: CASRGTGEDGELFF; DNA: TGTGCCAGCAGAGGGACAGGGGAGGACGGGGAGCTGTTTTTT
length: 13; D: -; J: TRBJ2-7; V: TRBV19; size: -; CDR3: CASSPRDSYEQYF; DNA: TGTGCCAGTAGTCCACGGGACTCCTACGAGCAGTACTTC
length: 15; D: TRBD1; J: TRBJ2-3; V: TRBV28; size: -; CDR3: CASSGRDRGTDTQYF; DNA: TGTGCCAGCAGTGGCCGGGACAGGGGCACAGATACGCAGTATTTT
length: 15; D: -; J: TRBJ2-3; V: TRBV5-4; size: once; CDR3: CASSLGEGTTDTQYF; DNA: TGTGCCAGCAGCTTGGGAGAGGGGACAACAGATACGCAGTATTTT
length: 14; D: TRBD1; J: TRBJ1-1; V: TRBV3-1/TRBV3-2; size: once; CDR3: CASSQNQGVGEAFF; DNA: TGTGCCAGCAGCCAAAATCAGGGGGTTGGTGAAGCTTTCTTT
length: 13; D: -; J: TRBJ1-2; V: TRBV25-1; size: -; CDR3: CASSVLSNYGYTF; DNA: TGTGCCAGCAGTGTTCTCTCTAACTATGGCTACACCTTC
length: 15; D: -; J: TRBJ2-1; V: TRBV7-3; size: -; CDR3: CASSLTGTAHNEQFF; DNA: TGTGCCAGCAGCTTAACGGGGACTGCACACAATGAGCAGTTCTTC
length: 15; D: -; J: TRBJ2-1; V: TRBV15; size: few; CDR3: CATSRDETSSDEQFF; DNA: TGTGCCACCAGCAGAGATGAAACTAGCAGCGATGAGCAGTTCTTC
length: 15; D: TRBD1; J: TRBJ1-5; V: TRBV14; size: -; CDR3: CASSQARTGNQPQHF; DNA: TGTGCCAGCAGCCAAGCTAGGACAGGGAATCAGCCCCAGCATTTT
length: 17; D: TRBD2; J: TRBJ2-1; V: TRBV27; size: -; CDR3: CASSQLAGGPKYNEQFF; DNA: TGTGCCAGCAGTCAACTAGCGGGAGGGCCTAAATACAATGAGCAGTTCTTC
length: 16; D: TRBD2; J: TRBJ2-1; V: TRBV5-1; size: once; CDR3: CASSLGPGTSGRGQFF; DNA: TGCGCCAGCAGCTTGGGCCCCGGGACTAGCGGGAGAGGCCAGTTCTTC
length: 14; D: -; J: TRBJ2-5; V: TRBV24-1; size: -; CDR3: CATSDLGVPETQYF; DNA: TGTGCCACCAGTGATCTGGGAGTCCCAGAGACCCAGTACTTC
length: 15; D: -; J: TRBJ2-1; V: TRBV4-1; size: -; CDR3: CASSRLGLVYNEQFF; DNA: TGCGCCAGCAGTCGGTTGGGACTCGTATACAATGAGCAGTTCTTC
length: 13; D: TRBD2; J: TRBJ2-7; V: TRBV5-1; size: -; CDR3: CASTLVAGDEQYF; DNA: TGCGCCAGCACATTGGTAGCGGGAGACGAGCAGTACTTC
length: 20; D: TRBD2; J: TRBJ2-3; V: TRBV28; size: -; CDR3: CASSYPLAGVWRGSTDTQYF; DNA: TGTGCCAGCAGTTATCCCCTAGCGGGAGTTTGGAGGGGTAGCACAGATACGCAGTATTTT
length: 16; D: TRBD2; J: TRBJ2-2; V: TRBV2; size: -; CDR3: CASSTGLAANTGELFF; DNA: TGTGCCAGCAGTACGGGACTAGCTGCGAACACCGGGGAGCTGTTTTTT
length: 14; D: -; J: TRBJ2-7; V: TRBV11-2; size: -; CDR3: CASSLDGGAYEQYF; DNA: TGTGCCAGCAGCTTAGATGGGGGCGCCTACGAGCAGTACTTC
length: 15; D: TRBD2; J: TRBJ2-1; V: TRBV5-1; size: -; CDR3: CASSGGAGGVNEQFF; DNA: TGCGCCAGCAGCGGGGGAGCGGGAGGGGTAAATGAGCAGTTCTTC
length: 13; D: -; J: TRBJ2-3; V: TRBV28; size: -; CDR3: CASSLEATDTQYF; DNA: TGTGCCAGCAGTTTGGAGGCCACAGATACGCAGTATTTT
length: 15; D: TRBD1; J: TRBJ2-1; V: TRBV29-1; size: few; CDR3: CSVEGFVAGGNEQFF; DNA: TGCAGCGTTGAGGGTTTTGTGGCAGGGGGTAATGAGCAGTTCTTC
length: 13; D: -; J: TRBJ1-5; V: TRBV27; size: -; CDR3: CASSYGRDQPQHF; DNA: TGTGCCAGCAGTTACGGGCGGGATCAGCCCCAGCATTTT